The next 20 T cell receptor beta chains were all read from a single sample in a study of T cells in Graves' hyperthyroidism and ophthalmopathy. Authors of the study amplified TCR beta CDR3 regions from RNA transcripts. The TCR CDR3 first-round RT-PCR relied on the HTBI primer set. One entry per CDR3 protein, called by TCRdb with MiXCR from the multiplex PCR reads. The table lists about 610,000 distinct CDR3 sequences, over 12% of them singletons. The sample consisted of blood. The receptors were sampled from a woman in her thirties or forties with Graves' ophthalmopathy.

The chain has TRBV27 and TRBJ1-5; no definite D call. The CDR3 contains 14 residues. Germline-derived CDR1 and CDR2 are MNHEY and SMNVEV (reference sequence). V lost 3 bases and J 7 bases, leaving 13 bases between the germline ends. Here the CDR3 DNA reads TGTGCCAGCAGTTTGGGTGCCGCGGGACAGCCCCAGCATTTT. Its translation: CASSLGAAGQPQHF.

This clonotype occurred many times. The chain is built from TRBV19 and TRBJ1-3; D remains ambiguous. The germline gives CDR1 LNHDA, CDR2 SQIVND (reference sequence). Trimming removed 10 bases at V and 2 bases at J, with 15 bases between. This CDR3 comprises 14 residues. The CDR3 is CATLTTYPGNTIYF. The CDR3 nucleotides read TGTGCCACCCTGACTACTTATCCTGGAAACACCATATATTTT.

This clonotype was observed many times. The chain uses TRBV7-2 and TRBJ2-7; possibly TRBD2 for D (7 bases). CDR3 length: 15 residues. Looked up from germline, CDR1 is SGHTA and CDR2 is FQGNSA. Trimming left V 5 bases short and J 2 bases short, with 16 bases between. CDR3 protein: CASSAGEGRAYEQYF. In DNA form, the CDR3 reads TGTGCCAGCAGCGCAGGGGAGGGACGGGCCTACGAGCAGTACTTC. Complete variable domain (other parts from reference TRBV7-2 and TRBJ2-7): GAGVSQSPSNKVTEKGKDVELRCDPISGHTALYWYRQSLGQGLEFLIYFQGNSAPDKSGLPSDRFSAERTGGSVSTLTIQRTQQEDSAVYLCASSAGEGRAYEQYFGPGTRLTVT.

At least ten counts were recorded for this clonotype. CDR3 sequence (DNA): TGTGCCAGCAGCCCCGGGGGACCGAACCCTCGGGGCTACACCTTC. Protein product: CASSPGGPNPRGYTF. The rearrangement links TRBV6-5 to TRBJ1-2; TRBD1 is a possible D gene (5 bases). V was clipped by 6 bases and J by 8 bases, with 22 bases between them. CDR1 and CDR2 from the germline V gene are MNHEY and SVGAGI. The CDR3 runs to 15 residues.

This clonotype was observed at least ten times. The V and J genes are TRBV11-2 and TRBJ2-5; possible D gene TRBD2, 5 bases. Trimming shortened V by 8 bases and J by 4 bases, and 8 bases separated the two germline ends. The CDR3 is 11 amino acids. Germline V gives CDR1 SGHAT, CDR2 FQNNGV. The CDR3 DNA follows: TGTGCCAGCGGGAGAGGAGAGACCCAGTACTTC. Its protein product is CASGRGETQYF.

This clonotype has at least ten counts. The chain is built from TRBV29-1 and TRBJ1-2, with 9 bases aligning to TRBD1. The CDR3 extends over 14 amino acids. The J segment lost 7 bases and the V segment lost 3 bases, leaving 9 bases of the junction unmatched. The germline CDR1 and CDR2 sequences are SQVTM and ANQGSEA. Here the CDR3 reads CSVDLDRGTRGYTF. CDR3 nucleotide sequence: TGCAGCGTTGATTTGGACAGGGGAACGCGTGGCTACACCTTC.

The J gene is TRBJ1-3, the V gene TRBV5-1; D gene uncertain. CDR3 size: 14 residues. Germline assignment: CDR1 SGHRS and CDR2 YFSETQ. V gave up 1 base and J gave up 0 bases, with 5 bases separating them. This chain's CDR3 is CASSLKSSGNTIYF. The CDR3 DNA reads TGCGCCAGCAGCTTGAAGAGCTCTGGAAACACCATATATTTT.

There are many counts of this clonotype. The V call is TRBV30, the J call TRBJ2-1; D possibly uses TRBD1 or TRBD2 (6 bases each). Germline lookup yields CDR1 GTSNPN and CDR2 SVGIG (reference sequence). There are 15 residues in the CDR3. V lost 1 base to trimming and J lost 3 bases, with 13 bases between them. The CDR3 DNA reads TGTGCCTGGAGTGGGGGGGACACCGGCTACAATGAGCAGTTCTTC. This codes for CAWSGGDTGYNEQFF.

This clonotype has only a few counts. J is TRBJ2-5 and V is TRBV12-5; D is unclear. The CDR3 covers 12 residues. Trimming removed 5 bases from V and 5 bases from J, with 9 bases in between. CDR1 is LGHNT and CDR2 is FRNRAP in the germline V gene. In nucleotides, the CDR3 is TGTGCTAGTGGTATATCCTCGGAGACCCAGTACTTC. This encodes CASGISSETQYF.

The sample holds many counts of this clonotype. The CDR3 protein is CASSEWGGNTGELFF. Written as DNA, the CDR3 is TGTGCCAGCAGTGAATGGGGGGGGAACACCGGGGAGCTGTTTTTT. J is TRBJ2-2 and V is TRBV25-1, with 7 bases identical to TRBD2. Per the germline V gene, CDR1 is MGHDK and CDR2 is SYGVNS. This CDR3 region has 15 residues. With V trimmed by 1 base and J by 1 base, 0 bases remained unmatched.

Many counts were recorded for this clonotype. The V call is TRBV2, the J call TRBJ2-6; 8 bases map to TRBD1. The CDR3 is 16 residues long. Germline V gene lookup returns CDR1 SNHLY and CDR2 FYNNEI. V shed 3 bases and J 4 bases; nucleotides not matched to a gene: 5. The CDR3 DNA follows: TGTGCCAGCAGTGACCAGGGGGCGCAAGGGGCCAACGTCCTGACTTTC. It translates to CASSDQGAQGANVLTF.

This clonotype showed up many times. The V call is TRBV12-3 or TRBV12-4, the J call TRBJ2-7; D tentatively fits TRBD1 or TRBD2 (5 bases each). V was trimmed by 4 bases and J by 3 bases, leaving 13 bases between them. The CDR3 spans 14 residues. CDR3 nucleotides: TGTGCCAGCAGTTCGGGACCAGCAGACTACGAGCAGTACTTC. Residues: CASSSGPADYEQYF.

This sequence joins TRBV19 and TRBJ2-7; 8 positions agree with TRBD2. This CDR3 comprises 15 residues. V gave up 6 bases and J gave up 2 bases; unmatched junction bases: 9. From germline, CDR1 is LNHDA and CDR2 SQIVND (reference sequence). CDR3 in amino acids: CASRGRAGVPYEQYF. CDR3 in DNA: TGTGCCAGTAGAGGTCGAGCGGGAGTACCCTACGAGCAGTACTTC.

This clonotype was detected ten times or more. The chain combines TRBV29-1 with TRBJ2-7; D perhaps matches TRBD1 (8 bases). V dropped 7 bases and J dropped 6 bases, with 13 bases sitting between them. CDR1 is SQVTM and CDR2 is ANQGSEA in the germline V gene. This CDR3 contains 11 residues. The CDR3 bases are TGCAGCGGCTACAGGGGGGGCGAGCAGTACTTC. Translation gives CSGYRGGEQYF.

This clonotype was counted many times. The chain couples TRBV12-3 or TRBV12-4 to TRBJ1-1; weak D call: TRBD1 (5 bases). V was pared by 5 bases and J by 0 bases, with 7 bases between. The CDR3 has 13 amino acids. CDR3 bases: TGTGCCAGCAGTATGACAGTGAACACTGAAGCTTTCTTT. Protein sequence: CASSMTVNTEAFF.

The DNA of the CDR3 is TGTGCCAGCAGTTTCGGCCCTTTTCAGCCCCAGCATTTT. This encodes CASSFGPFQPQHF. The chain is built from TRBV12-3 or TRBV12-4 and TRBJ1-5; D remains unclear. The CDR3 spans 13 residues. V was cut by 3 bases and J by 6 bases, with 9 bases left in between.

Worth noting for this clonotype: A read error is possible here, since a much larger clone lies one base away. The genes are TRBV12-3 or TRBV12-4 and TRBJ2-1; D is perhaps TRBD1 (6 bases). The CDR3 runs to 13 residues. Trimming removed 6 bases from V and 12 bases from J, with 18 bases in between. The CDR3 nucleotides are TGTGCCAGCAGCACAGGGACGGCCCGACCGCAGTTCTTC. Translating gives CASSTGTARPQFF.

This clonotype turned up a few times. V and J are TRBV29-1 and TRBJ2-2, with 7 bases matching TRBD2. CDR1 and CDR2 (germline): SQVTM, ANQGSEA. V lost 2 bases to trimming and J lost 2 bases; unmatched junction nucleotides: 5. The CDR3 loop spans 15 amino acids. CDR3 sequence: CSVERAGLNTGELFF. The CDR3 nucleotides read TGCAGCGTTGAAAGAGCGGGATTAAACACCGGGGAGCTGTTTTTT.

This clonotype was seen many times. The chain carries TRBV2 and TRBJ2-7; unclear D gene. The germline CDR1 and CDR2 sequences are SNHLY and FYNNEI. V was pared by 5 bases and J by 2 bases, with 13 bases between. The length of the CDR3 is 14 residues. CDR3 nucleotide sequence: TGTGCCAGCAGTCCTAGGGCGAATACCTACGAGCAGTACTTC. Translating gives CASSPRANTYEQYF.

This clonotype has ten or more counts. The chain joins TRBV7-9 to TRBJ2-5, with a possible D match to TRBD2 (6 bases). The V and J ends lost 3 bases and 2 bases respectively, with 13 bases between them. CDR1 and CDR2 from the germline V gene are SEHNR and FQNEAQ (reference sequence). This CDR3 is 15 amino acids long. The CDR3 region has the DNA TGTGCCAGCAGCTTCCCCGGCGGGGAGCAAGAGACCCAGTACTTC. It translates to CASSFPGGEQETQYF. Filled out from reference TRBV7-9 and TRBJ2-5, the complete variable domain reads DTGVSQNPRHKITKRGQNVTFRCDPISEHNRLYWYRQTLGQGPEFLTYFQNEAQLEKSRLLSDRFSAERPKGSFSTLEIQRTEQGDSAMYLCASSFPGGEQETQYFGPGTRLLVL.